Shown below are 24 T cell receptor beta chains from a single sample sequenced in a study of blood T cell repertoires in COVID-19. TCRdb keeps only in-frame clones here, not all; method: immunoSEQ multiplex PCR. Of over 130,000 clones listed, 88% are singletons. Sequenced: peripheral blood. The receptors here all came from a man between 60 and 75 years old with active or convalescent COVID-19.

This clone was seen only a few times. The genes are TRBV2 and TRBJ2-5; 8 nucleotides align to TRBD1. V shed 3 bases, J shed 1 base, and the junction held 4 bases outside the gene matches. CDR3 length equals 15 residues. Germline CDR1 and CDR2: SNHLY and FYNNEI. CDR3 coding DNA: TGTGCCAGCAGTGACAGGGGGCTATCCCAAGAGACCCAGTACTTC. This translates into CASSDRGLSQETQYF.

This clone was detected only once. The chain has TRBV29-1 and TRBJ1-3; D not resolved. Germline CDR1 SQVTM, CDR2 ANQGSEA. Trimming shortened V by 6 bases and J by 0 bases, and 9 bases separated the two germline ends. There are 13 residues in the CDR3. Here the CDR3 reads CSVNLHSGNTIYF. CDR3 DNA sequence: TGCAGCGTGAACTTGCACTCTGGAAACACCATATATTTT.

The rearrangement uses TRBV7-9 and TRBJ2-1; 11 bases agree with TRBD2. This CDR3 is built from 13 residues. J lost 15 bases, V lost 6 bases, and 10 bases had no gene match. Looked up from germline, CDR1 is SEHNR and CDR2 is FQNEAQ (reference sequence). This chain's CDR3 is CASRGASGRYPFF. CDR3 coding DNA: TGTGCCAGCAGAGGGGCTAGCGGGAGGTATCCGTTCTTC. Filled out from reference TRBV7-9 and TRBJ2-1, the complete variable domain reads DTGVSQNPRHKITKRGQNVTFRCDPISEHNRLYWYRQTLGQGPEFLTYFQNEAQLEKSRLLSDRFSAERPKGSFSTLEIQRTEQGDSAMYLCASRGASGRYPFFGPGTRLTVL.

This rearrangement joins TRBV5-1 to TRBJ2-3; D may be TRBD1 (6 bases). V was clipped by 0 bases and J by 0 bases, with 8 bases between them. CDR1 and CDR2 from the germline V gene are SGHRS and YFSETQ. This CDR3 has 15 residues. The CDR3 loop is CASSLGGTSTDTQYF. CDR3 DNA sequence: TGCGCCAGCAGCTTGGGAGGGACAAGCACAGATACGCAGTATTTT.

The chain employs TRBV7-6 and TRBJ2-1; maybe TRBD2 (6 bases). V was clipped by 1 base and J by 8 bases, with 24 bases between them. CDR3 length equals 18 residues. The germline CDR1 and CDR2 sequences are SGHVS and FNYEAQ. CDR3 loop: CASSLGFGGNAGLDEQFF. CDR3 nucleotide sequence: TGTGCCAGCAGCTTAGGGTTCGGGGGTAACGCGGGACTTGATGAGCAGTTCTTC.

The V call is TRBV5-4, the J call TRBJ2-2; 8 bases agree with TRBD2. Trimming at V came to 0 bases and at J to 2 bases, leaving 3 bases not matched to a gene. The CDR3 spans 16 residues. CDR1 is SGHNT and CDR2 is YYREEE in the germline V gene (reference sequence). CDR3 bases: TGTGCCAGCAGCTTGGGGCTAGCGGGTAACACCGGGGAGCTGTTTTTT. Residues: CASSLGLAGNTGELFF.

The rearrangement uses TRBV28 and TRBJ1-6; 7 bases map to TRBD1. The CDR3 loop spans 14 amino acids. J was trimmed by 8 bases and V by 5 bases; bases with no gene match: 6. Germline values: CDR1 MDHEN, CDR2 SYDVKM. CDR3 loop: CASSTGTAYSPLHF. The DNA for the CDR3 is TGTGCCAGCAGTACCGGGACAGCTTATTCACCCCTCCACTTT.

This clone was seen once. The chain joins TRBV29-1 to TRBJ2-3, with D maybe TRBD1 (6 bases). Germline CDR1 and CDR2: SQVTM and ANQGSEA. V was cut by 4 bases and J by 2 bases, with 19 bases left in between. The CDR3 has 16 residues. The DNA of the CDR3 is TGCAGCGTTGCCCGCCTGCCAGGGGATAACACAGATACGCAGTATTTT. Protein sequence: CSVARLPGDNTDTQYF.

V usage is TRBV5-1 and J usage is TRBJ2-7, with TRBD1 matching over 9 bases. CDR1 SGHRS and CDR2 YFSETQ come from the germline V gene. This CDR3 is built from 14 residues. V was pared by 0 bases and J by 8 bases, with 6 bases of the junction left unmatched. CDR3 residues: CASSLGQGEGKQYF. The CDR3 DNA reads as TGCGCCAGCAGCTTGGGACAGGGGGAGGGCAAGCAGTACTTC.

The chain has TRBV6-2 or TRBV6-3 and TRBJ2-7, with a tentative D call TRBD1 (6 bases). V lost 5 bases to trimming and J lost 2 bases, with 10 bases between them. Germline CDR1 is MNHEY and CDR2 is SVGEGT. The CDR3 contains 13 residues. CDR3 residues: CASSVTGPYEQYF. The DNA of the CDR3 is TGTGCCAGCAGTGTTACAGGGCCCTACGAGCAGTACTTC.

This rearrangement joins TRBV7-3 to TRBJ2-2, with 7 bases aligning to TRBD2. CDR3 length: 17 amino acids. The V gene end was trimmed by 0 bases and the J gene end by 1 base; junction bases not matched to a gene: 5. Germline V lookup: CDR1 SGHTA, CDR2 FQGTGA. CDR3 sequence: CASSLTELAKNTGELFF. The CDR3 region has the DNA TGTGCCAGCAGCTTAACTGAACTAGCGAAGAACACCGGGGAGCTGTTTTTT.

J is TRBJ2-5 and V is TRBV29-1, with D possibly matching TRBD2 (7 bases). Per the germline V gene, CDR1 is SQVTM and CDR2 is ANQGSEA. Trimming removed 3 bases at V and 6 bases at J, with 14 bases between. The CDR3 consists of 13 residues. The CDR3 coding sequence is TGCAGCGTTGACGATAGGGGGGGCAAGACCCAGTACTTC. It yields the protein CSVDDRGGKTQYF.

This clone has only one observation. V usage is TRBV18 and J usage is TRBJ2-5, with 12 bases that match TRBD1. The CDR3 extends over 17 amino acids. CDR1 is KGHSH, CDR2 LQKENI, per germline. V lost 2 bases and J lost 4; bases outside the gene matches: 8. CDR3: CASSPGTGGAPGETQYF. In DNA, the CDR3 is TGTGCCAGCTCACCAGGGACAGGGGGCGCCCCGGGAGAGACCCAGTACTTC. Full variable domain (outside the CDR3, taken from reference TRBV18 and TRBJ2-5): NAGVMQNPRHLVRRRGQEARLRCSPMKGHSHVYWYRQLPEEGLKFMVYLQKENIIDESGMPKERFSAEFPKEGPSILRIQQVVRGDSAAYFCASSPGTGGAPGETQYFGPGTRLLVL.

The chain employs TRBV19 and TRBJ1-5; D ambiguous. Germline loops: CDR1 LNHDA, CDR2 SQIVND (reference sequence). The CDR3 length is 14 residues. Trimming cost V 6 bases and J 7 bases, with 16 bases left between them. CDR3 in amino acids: CASSRPTEVQPQHF. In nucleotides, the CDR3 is TGTGCCAGTAGCCGGCCAACGGAGGTGCAGCCCCAGCATTTT.

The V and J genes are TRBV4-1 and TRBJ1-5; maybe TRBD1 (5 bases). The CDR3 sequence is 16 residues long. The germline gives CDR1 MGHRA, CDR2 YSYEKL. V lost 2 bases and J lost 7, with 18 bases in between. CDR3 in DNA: TGCGCCAGCAGCCAAAACTCGGACACCCCTGGCCAGCCCCAGCATTTT. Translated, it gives CASSQNSDTPGQPQHF.

The CDR3, as DNA: TGTGCCAGCAGCTTATCGACAGTAACCTACGAGCAGTACTTC. This encodes CASSLSTVTYEQYF. The V gene is TRBV7-9, the J gene TRBJ2-7; TRBD1 might be the D (5 bases). The CDR3 is made up of 14 amino acids. Trimming stripped 2 bases from V and 2 bases from J, with 10 bases between. Germline V CDR1 and CDR2: SEHNR, FQNEAQ (reference sequence). Filled out from reference TRBV7-9 and TRBJ2-7, the complete variable domain reads DTGVSQNPRHKITKRGQNVTFRCDPISEHNRLYWYRQTLGQGPEFLTYFQNEAQLEKSRLLSDRFSAERPKGSFSTLEIQRTEQGDSAMYLCASSLSTVTYEQYFGPGTRLTVT.

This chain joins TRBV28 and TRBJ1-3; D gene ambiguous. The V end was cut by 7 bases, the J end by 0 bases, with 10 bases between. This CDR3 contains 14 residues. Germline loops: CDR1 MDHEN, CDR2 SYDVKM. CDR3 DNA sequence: TGTGCCAGCAAGCCGGTGATCTCTGGAAACACCATATATTTT. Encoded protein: CASKPVISGNTIYF.

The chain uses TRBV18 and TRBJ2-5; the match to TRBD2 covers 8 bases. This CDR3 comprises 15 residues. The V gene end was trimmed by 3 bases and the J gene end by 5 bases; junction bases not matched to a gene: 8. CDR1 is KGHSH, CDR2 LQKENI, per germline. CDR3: CASSPSKSGGETQYF. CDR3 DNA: TGTGCCAGCTCACCTTCAAAAAGCGGGGGCGAGACCCAGTACTTC.

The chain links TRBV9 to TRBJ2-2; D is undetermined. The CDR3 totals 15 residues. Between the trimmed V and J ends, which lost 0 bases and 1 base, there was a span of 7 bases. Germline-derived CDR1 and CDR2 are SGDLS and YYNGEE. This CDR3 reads CASSVGQVNTGELFF. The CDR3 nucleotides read TGTGCCAGCAGCGTAGGGCAGGTGAACACCGGGGAGCTGTTTTTT.

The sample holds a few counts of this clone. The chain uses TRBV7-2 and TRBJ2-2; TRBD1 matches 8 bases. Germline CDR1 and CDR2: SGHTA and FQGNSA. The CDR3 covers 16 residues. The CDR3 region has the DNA TGTGCGAAGCGGTCTATAGACAGGGGGAACACCGGGGAGCTGTTTTTT. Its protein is CAKRSIDRGNTGELFF.

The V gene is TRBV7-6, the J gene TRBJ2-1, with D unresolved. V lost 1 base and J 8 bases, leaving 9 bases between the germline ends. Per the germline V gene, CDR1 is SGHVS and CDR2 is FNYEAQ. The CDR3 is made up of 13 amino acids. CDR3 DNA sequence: TGTGCCAGCAGCTTAGGTCGGTTGGATGAGCAGTTCTTC. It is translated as CASSLGRLDEQFF. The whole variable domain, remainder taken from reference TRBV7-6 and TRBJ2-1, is GAGVSQSPRYKVTKRGQDVALRCDPISGHVSLYWYRQALGQGPEFLTYFNYEAQQDKSGLPNDRFSAERPEGSISTLTIQRTEQRDSAMYRCASSLGRLDEQFFGPGTRLTVL.

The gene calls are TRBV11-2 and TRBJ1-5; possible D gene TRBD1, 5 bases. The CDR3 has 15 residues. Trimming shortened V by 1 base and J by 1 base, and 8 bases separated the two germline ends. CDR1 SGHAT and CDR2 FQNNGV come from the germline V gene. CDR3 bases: TGTGCCAGCAGCTTAGTGAAGGGGAGCAATCAGCCCCAGCATTTT. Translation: CASSLVKGSNQPQHF.

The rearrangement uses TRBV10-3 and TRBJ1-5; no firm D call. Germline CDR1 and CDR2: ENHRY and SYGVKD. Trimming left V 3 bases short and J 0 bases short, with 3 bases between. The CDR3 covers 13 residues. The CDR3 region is CAISDSSNQPQHF. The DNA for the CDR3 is TGTGCCATCAGTGACAGTAGCAATCAGCCCCAGCATTTT.

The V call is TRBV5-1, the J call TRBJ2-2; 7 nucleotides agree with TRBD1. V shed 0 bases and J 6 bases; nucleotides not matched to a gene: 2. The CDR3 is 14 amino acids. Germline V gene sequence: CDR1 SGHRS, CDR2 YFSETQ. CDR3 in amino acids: CASSLEQGPGELFF. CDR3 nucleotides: TGCGCCAGCAGCTTGGAACAGGGGCCCGGGGAGCTGTTTTTT.